This T cell receptor (beta chain) was sequenced for a study of shared clonotypes between healthy human individuals. Background on the study: Three CD4 naive, three CD4 memory, two CD8 naive and one CD8 memory plate were used per donor. The study, taken as a whole, reports: Compared with clonotypes that all four donors shared, non-shared clonotypes had lower generation probabilities.

The CDR3 has 15 residues. Germline CDR1 SGHTA, CDR2 FQGNSA. The ends were cut back, 5 bases at V and 2 bases at J, with 15 bases in the middle. Roughly 27,000 T cell genomes, or around 180 ng DNA, went into the sorted-subset replicate PCRs. Clones were read by immunoSEQ multiplex PCR, and TCRdb kept only the in-frame ones, dropping some. The data contain over a million clones, approximately 72% of them singletons. CD4+ cells underwent separation, giving CD45RA+ naive and CD45RA-negative memory subsets. Of note for this clone: What it recognizes is unknown.

What was sequenced was memory CD4+ T cells sorted from blood. The subset was: CD45RA-negative fraction. The sequence was obtained from a man younger than 35 in good health. The chain couples TRBV7-2 to TRBJ1-1, with D possibly being TRBD1 (6 bases). Here the CDR3 DNA reads TGTGCCAGCAGCGCGGACAGTACCCTCAACACTGAAGCTTTCTTT. This gives the protein CASSADSTLNTEAFF.